This T cell receptor beta chain was captured in a study of Ad26.COV2.S vaccination and SARS-CoV-2 variants. Study at large: Sample donor was a member of the COV1001 Ad26.COV2.S trial arm.

Treatment defined: over 15 received Ad26.COV2.S at low or high dose, single or two shots; a few received placebo; per-sample allocation not given. Material that was analyzed had been drawn on day 63 after the first vaccine or placebo injection. This person who donated was an adult of 18-55 years in Boston. Profiled with immunoSEQ multiplex PCR; TCRdb holds only in-frame clones, not every one. The top ten clones hold 9.5% to 15% of a sample with roughly 500,000 clones, roughly 89% of them seen once. This CDR3 region has 15 residues. The V end lost 4 bases, the J end lost 0 bases, and 11 bases lay between the germline ends. Germline V lookup: CDR1 SGHRS, CDR2 YFSETQ. For this clone: Antigen: not known.

Study results and caveats: Vaccinated individuals (as opposed to placebo recipients) had higher spike-specific TCR breadth. After vaccination, substantial breadth of spike-specific CD8+ and CD4+ responses was reported.

Source: peripheral blood, taken in a trial of Ad26.COV2.S vaccine versus placebo. The clonotype originates from a person aged 18-60 years who received the Ad26.COV2.S COVID-19 vaccine or a placebo. The chain employs TRBV5-1 and TRBJ1-3; D not resolved. In DNA, the CDR3 is TGCGCCAGCAGCACCGGACTCTCCTCTGGAAACACCATATATTTT. It specifies CASSTGLSSGNTIYF.